This TCR beta chain was obtained from a study of cytomegalovirus exposure and HLA in healthy donors. Between the trimmed V and J ends, which lost 2 bases and 0 bases, there was a span of 4 bases. This CDR3 comprises 13 residues. The germline CDR1 and CDR2 sequences are SNHLY and FYNNEI. The PCR made use of 60 Vbeta and 13 Jbeta primers. Data came from immunoSEQ multiplex PCR; TCRdb stores just in-frame clones and leaves some out. The repertoire holds about 120,000 clones, with approximately 80% as singletons. With respect to this clone: Its target is unknown.

Study conclusions and caveats: It is likely that the observed cluster of highly shared sequence variants was a sequencing artifact.

V is TRBV2 and J is TRBJ1-1; D gene ambiguous. This TCR was sampled from a man in his fifties in good health and CMV-seronegative. The sample taken for sequencing was PBMCs. The CDR3 loop reads CASSEQVNTEAFF. In nucleotides, the CDR3 is TGTGCCAGCAGTGAACAGGTGAACACTGAAGCTTTCTTT.